The rows below give T cell receptor beta chains drawn from one sample of a study of shared clonotypes between healthy human individuals. Produced via immunoSEQ multiplex PCR; TCRdb's table is partial and in-frame only. In the table there are millions of clones, 85% to 95% of which are singletons. The material sequenced was naive CD8+ T cells from PBMCs. These receptors were obtained from a man between 18 and 35 years old in good health. Some clones in this sample may be carry-over from other donors' samples. The CDR3 runs from the conserved cysteine through the conserved F or W. D genes are given only for firm matches. Not every row has a clone size; where given, it reads once, few, many or a size class.

. | . | TRBJ2-3 | TRBV28 | TGTGCCAGCAGTAGAGAGACACCCCTTACAGATACGCAGTATTTT | CASSRETPLTDTQYF
TRBD1 | . | TRBJ2-1 | TRBV19 | TGTGCCAGTAGTATAGATTGGGACAGGGGTCTTTCCTACAATGAGCAGTTCTTC | CASSIDWDRGLSYNEQFF
. | . | TRBJ2-7 | TRBV27 | TGTGCCAGCTTCTCTGGGTTTTACGAGCAGTACTTC | CASFSGFYEQYF
. | . | TRBJ1-1 | TRBV9 | TGTGCCAGCAGCGGGTTACAGGGTACTGAAGCTTTCTTT | CASSGLQGTEAFF
TRBD2 | . | TRBJ2-7 | TRBV11-2 | TGTGCCAGCGGATTAGCGGGAACCTCCTACGAGCAGTACTTC | CASGLAGTSYEQYF
. | . | TRBJ2-1 | TRBV30 | TGTGCCTGGGGCGGGGTAAGCTCCTACAATGAGCAGTTCTTC | CAWGGVSSYNEQFF
TRBD1 | . | TRBJ2-7 | TRBV11-2 | TGTGCCAGCAGCTTACACGCCGGGACAGGGTCCTACGAGCAGTACTTC | CASSLHAGTGSYEQYF
. | . | TRBJ1-2 | TRBV6-5 | TGTGCCAGCAGTTATTATGCGGGAAACTATGGCTACACCTTC | CASSYYAGNYGYTF
TRBD2 | . | TRBJ2-1 | TRBV29-1 | TGCAGCGTGGATTATACTAGCGGGAACAATGAGCAGTTCTTC | CSVDYTSGNNEQFF
TRBD2 | few | TRBJ2-4 | TRBV2 | TGTGCCAGGAGTAGCGGGAGGGCTGGAAACATTCAGTACTTC | CARSSGRAGNIQYF
. | . | TRBJ2-7 | TRBV7-9 | TGTGCCAGCAGCTTTGTCCAGGGTTACGAGCAGTACTTC | CASSFVQGYEQYF
TRBD1 | . | TRBJ2-1 | TRBV4-2 | TGTGCCAGCAGCCCGGACAGGGGGGATGAGCAGTTCTTC | CASSPDRGDEQFF
. | . | TRBJ2-7 | TRBV2 | TGTGCCAGCAGTGAGCGAGGGACCTCAGCCCACGAGCAGTACTTC | CASSERGTSAHEQYF
TRBD1 | . | TRBJ1-2 | TRBV6-1 | TGTGCCAGCAGTGAAGCGGGACAGGACCTCTTCTATGGCTACACCTTC | CASSEAGQDLFYGYTF
. | . | TRBJ1-3 | TRBV21-1 | TGTGCCAGCAGCCCCCGGGGAAGGGGACACTCTGGAAACACCATATATTTT | CASSPRGRGHSGNTIYF
TRBD2 | few | TRBJ2-3 | TRBV27 | TGTGCCAGCAGTTTACTAGCGGCTAGCACAGATACGCAGTATTTT | CASSLLAASTDTQYF
TRBD1 | . | TRBJ2-7 | TRBV11-2 | TGTGCCAGTACAGGGGCTCCCATTAGCTCCTACGAGCAGTACTTC | CASTGAPISSYEQYF
. | . | TRBJ2-1 | TRBV7-8 | TGTGCCAGCAGCTTCAGAAATGAGCAGTTCTTC | CASSFRNEQFF
TRBD2 | . | TRBJ2-5 | TRBV7-9 | TGTGCCAGCAGCTTAGCGATTGGACTAGTTAAAGAGACCCAGTACTTC | CASSLAIGLVKETQYF
. | . | TRBJ2-7 | TRBV5-1 | TGCGCCAGCAGCTTGGGGGGGATGCGCTACGAGCAGTACTTC | CASSLGGMRYEQYF
. | . | TRBJ2-7 | TRBV13 | TGTGCCAGCAGCTTAGGCCGAGATTCCCGTTGGGAGCAGTACTTC | CASSLGRDSRWEQYF
. | once | TRBJ2-3 | TRBV27 | TGTGCCAGCAGTTTGCTCAGGGATGATACGCAGTATTTT | CASSLLRDDTQYF
. | . | TRBJ2-7 | TRBV29-1 | TGCAGCGTGGTGGGTGGGCTAGGACTCGGCGAGCAGTACTTC | CSVVGGLGLGEQYF
. | . | TRBJ1-5 | TRBV10-3 | TGTGCCATCAGTGAGAACGGAGGGCTCAATCAGCCCCAGCATTTT | CAISENGGLNQPQHF
. | . | TRBJ2-7 | TRBV5-6 | TGTGCCAGCAGCCGGGACCCCTACGAGCAGTACTTC | CASSRDPYEQYF
. | . | TRBJ1-1 | TRBV2 | TGTGCCAGCAGCTACTCTGAAGCTTTCTTT | CASSYSEAFF
. | . | TRBJ2-2 | TRBV6-6 | TGTGCCAGCGATTACGGGCGGTTCGGGACCGGGGAGCTGTTTTTT | CASDYGRFGTGELFF
TRBD2 | . | TRBJ2-7 | TRBV5-6 | TGTGCCAGCAGCAGGTGGGAGGGTTGGGAGCAGTACTTC | CASSRWEGWEQYF
TRBD2 | . | TRBJ2-2 | TRBV19 | TGTGCCAGTACCCTCATCCTAGCGGCCGGGGAGCTGTTTTTT | CASTLILAAGELFF
TRBD2 | . | TRBJ2-7 | TRBV9 | TGTGCCAGCAGCGTAAGCGGCGGGACTAGACTATACGAGCAGTACTTC | CASSVSGGTRLYEQYF
TRBD1 | . | TRBJ1-2 | TRBV28 | TGTGCCAGCAGTTTTCAGGGGGGCTATGGCTACACCTTC | CASSFQGGYGYTF
. | . | TRBJ2-7 | TRBV6-5 | TGTGCCAGCAGTTACTCTGATCCCCCTTCCTACGAGCAGTACTTC | CASSYSDPPSYEQYF
. | . | TRBJ2-1 | TRBV7-3 | TGTGCCAGCAGCTCGACGAGGGCTGACAATGAGCAGTTCTTC | CASSSTRADNEQFF
. | . | TRBJ2-5 | TRBV7-9 | TGTGCCAGCAGCCCCCAGGTTTCGGGGGAGGACGAGACCCAGTACTTC | CASSPQVSGEDETQYF
TRBD1 | . | TRBJ2-6 | TRBV5-1 | TGCGCCAGCAGCCTGACAGGGCCCTTTGGGGCCAACGTCCTGACTTTC | CASSLTGPFGANVLTF
. | . | TRBJ1-5 | TRBV19 | TGTGCCAGTAGTTCCAGGATTAGCAATCAGCCCCAGCATTTT | CASSSRISNQPQHF
. | . | TRBJ2-1 | TRBV7-8 | TGTGCCAGCAGCTCAGGGGCCACTTTGGATGAGCAGTTCTTC | CASSSGATLDEQFF